This T cell receptor beta chain was captured in a study of T cell responses to AZD1222 COVID-19 vaccine. Study-wide findings and caveats: Clonal diversity was possibly underestimated, and the donors were mostly white British, with more females. A reported finding is that nearly half of spike-specific TCRs target unmutated variant regions. Spike-specific TCR breadth and depth went up after people got two AZD1222 doses.

Assay used: immunoSEQ multiplex PCR; TCRdb lists only in-frame clones, some missing. The table has tens of thousands of clones, approximately 89% seen once; the top ten hold 10%. Germline loops: CDR1 SGHRS, CDR2 YFSETQ. Trimming stripped 4 bases from V and 0 bases from J, with 11 bases between. CDR3 length: 15 residues. This clone was detected a few times. Its target is unknown. The sample in question was peripheral blood, obtained 28 days after the second dose of the MenACWY control vaccine. The receptor was derived from an adult who received the MenACWY meningococcal vaccine as a control. V is TRBV5-1 and J is TRBJ1-3, with TRBD1 as a possible D gene (5 bases). In DNA, the CDR3 is TGCGCCAGCAGCCCCGAGGGGAGCTCTGGAAACACCATATATTTT. Translated, it gives CASSPEGSSGNTIYF.